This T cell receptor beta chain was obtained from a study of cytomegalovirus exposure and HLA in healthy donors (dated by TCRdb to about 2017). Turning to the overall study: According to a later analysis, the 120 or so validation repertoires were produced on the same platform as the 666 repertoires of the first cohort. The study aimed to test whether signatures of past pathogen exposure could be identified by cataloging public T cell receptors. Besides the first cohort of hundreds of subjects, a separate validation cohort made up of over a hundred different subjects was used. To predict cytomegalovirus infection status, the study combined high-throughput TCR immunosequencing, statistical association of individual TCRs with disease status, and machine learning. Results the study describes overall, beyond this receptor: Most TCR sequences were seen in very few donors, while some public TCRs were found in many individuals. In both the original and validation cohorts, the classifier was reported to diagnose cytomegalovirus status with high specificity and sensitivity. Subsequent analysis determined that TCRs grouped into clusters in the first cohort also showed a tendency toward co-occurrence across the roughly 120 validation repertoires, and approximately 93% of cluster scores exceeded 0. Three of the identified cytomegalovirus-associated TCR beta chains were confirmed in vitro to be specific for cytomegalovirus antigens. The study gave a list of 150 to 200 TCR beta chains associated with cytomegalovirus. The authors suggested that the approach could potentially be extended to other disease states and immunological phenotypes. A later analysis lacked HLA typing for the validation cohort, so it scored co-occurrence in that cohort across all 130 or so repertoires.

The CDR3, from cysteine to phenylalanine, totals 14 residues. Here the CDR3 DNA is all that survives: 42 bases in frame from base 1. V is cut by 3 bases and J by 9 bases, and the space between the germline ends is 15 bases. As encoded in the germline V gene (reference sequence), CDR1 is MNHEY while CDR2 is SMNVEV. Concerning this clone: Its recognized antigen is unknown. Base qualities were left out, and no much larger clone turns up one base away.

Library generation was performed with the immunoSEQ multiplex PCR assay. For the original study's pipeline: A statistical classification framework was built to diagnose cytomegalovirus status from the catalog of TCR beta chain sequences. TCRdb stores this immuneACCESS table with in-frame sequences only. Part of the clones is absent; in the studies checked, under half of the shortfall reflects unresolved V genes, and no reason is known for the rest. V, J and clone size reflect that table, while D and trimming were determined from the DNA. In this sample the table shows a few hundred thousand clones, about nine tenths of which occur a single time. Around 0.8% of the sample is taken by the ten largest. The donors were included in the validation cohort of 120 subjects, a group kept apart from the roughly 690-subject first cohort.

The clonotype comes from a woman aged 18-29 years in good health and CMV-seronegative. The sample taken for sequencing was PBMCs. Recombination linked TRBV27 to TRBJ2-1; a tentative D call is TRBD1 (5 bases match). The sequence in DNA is TGTGCCAGCAGTTTGGGGCCTCAGAGTAGTGAGCAGTTCTTC. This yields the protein CASSLGPQSSEQFF.